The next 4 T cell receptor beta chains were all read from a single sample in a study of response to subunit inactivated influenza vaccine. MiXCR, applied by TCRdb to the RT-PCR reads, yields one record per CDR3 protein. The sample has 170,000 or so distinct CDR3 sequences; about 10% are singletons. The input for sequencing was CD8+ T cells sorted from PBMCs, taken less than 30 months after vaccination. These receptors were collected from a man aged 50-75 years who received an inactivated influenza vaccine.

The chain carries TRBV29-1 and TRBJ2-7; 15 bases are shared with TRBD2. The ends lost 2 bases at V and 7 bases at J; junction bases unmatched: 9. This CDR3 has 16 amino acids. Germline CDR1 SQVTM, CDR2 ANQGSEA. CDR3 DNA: TGCAGCGTTGAACTGACTTCTGGGACTAGCGGGAGGGAGCAGTACTTC. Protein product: CSVELTSGTSGREQYF.

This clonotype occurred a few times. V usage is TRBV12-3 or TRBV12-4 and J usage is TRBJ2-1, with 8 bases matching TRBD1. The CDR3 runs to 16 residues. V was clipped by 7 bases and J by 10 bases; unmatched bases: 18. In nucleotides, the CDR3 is TGTGCCAGCACCCAGGGGGCGCGAGCGCTAATAATCGAGCAGTTCTTC. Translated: CASTQGARALIIEQFF.

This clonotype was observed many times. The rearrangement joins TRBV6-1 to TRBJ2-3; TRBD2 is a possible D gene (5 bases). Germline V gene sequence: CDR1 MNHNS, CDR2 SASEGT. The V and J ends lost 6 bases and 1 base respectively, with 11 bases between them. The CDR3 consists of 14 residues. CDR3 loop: CASSPHGGTDTQYF. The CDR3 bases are TGTGCCAGCAGCCCCCACGGGGGCACAGATACGCAGTATTTT.

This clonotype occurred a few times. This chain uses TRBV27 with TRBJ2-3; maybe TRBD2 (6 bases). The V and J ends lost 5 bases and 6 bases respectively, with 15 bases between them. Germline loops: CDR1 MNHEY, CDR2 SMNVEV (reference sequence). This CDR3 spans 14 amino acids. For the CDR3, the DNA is TGTGCCAGCAGTGGAGCTAGCGCTGGGGATACGCAGTATTTT. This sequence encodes CASSGASAGDTQYF.